A selection of T cell receptor beta chains follows, all from one sample in a study of radiotherapy plus CTLA-4 blockade in lung cancer. TCRdb keeps only in-frame clones here, not all; method: immunoSEQ multiplex PCR. There are tens of thousands of clones in the sample; approximately 90% occur only once, and 7.8% lies in the top ten. The specimen was peripheral blood, collected from a patient treated with radiotherapy plus ipilimumab. These receptors were taken from a human donor with non-small cell lung cancer whose response to radiotherapy plus ipilimumab could not be evaluated. Both conserved end residues are part of each CDR3. A D gene is named only where the DNA matches it firmly. A row's size may be missing; if present it is once, few, many or a size class.

D gene | clone size | J gene | V gene | CDR3 protein | CDR3 DNA
TRBD1 | NA | TRBJ1-6 | TRBV7-8 | CASSLGGTGGSPLHF | TGTGCCAGCAGCTTAGGTGGGACAGGGGGGTCACCCCTCCACTTT
NA | NA | TRBJ2-1 | TRBV6-4 | CASSADIWAYNEQFF | TGTGCCAGCAGTGCAGACATCTGGGCCTACAATGAGCAGTTCTTC
NA | NA | TRBJ1-2 | TRBV7-2 | CASSPYMTANYGYTF | TGTGCCAGCAGCCCCTACATGACAGCTAACTATGGCTACACCTTC
NA | NA | TRBJ2-3 | TRBV5-1 | CASRVRLSTDTQYF | TGCGCCAGCAGGGTGCGGCTCAGCACAGATACGCAGTATTTT
TRBD2 | NA | TRBJ2-7 | TRBV4-1 | CASSQDGGGTPLDEQYF | TGCGCCAGCAGCCAAGACGGGGGGGGGACACCCCTCGACGAGCAGTACTTC
NA | NA | TRBJ1-3 | TRBV28 | CASSLGHSGNTIYF | TGTGCCAGCAGTTTAGGACACTCTGGAAACACCATATATTTT
NA | NA | TRBJ2-2 | TRBV4-1 | CASSQDLPTNTGELFF | TGCGCCAGCAGCCAAGATCTCCCTACTAACACCGGGGAGCTGTTTTTT
TRBD1 | NA | TRBJ1-5 | TRBV15 | CATSSRGRGGNQPQHF | TGTGCCACCAGCTCTAGGGGCAGGGGGGGCAATCAGCCCCAGCATTTT
NA | NA | TRBJ2-7 | TRBV18 | CASSRATASYEQYF | TGTGCCAGCTCACGGGCTACGGCATCCTACGAGCAGTACTTC
TRBD2 | NA | TRBJ2-1 | TRBV7-2 | CASSSSGTNYNEQFF | TGTGCCAGCAGCTCCTCCGGGACTAACTACAATGAGCAGTTCTTC
NA | NA | TRBJ1-3 | TRBV7-2 | CASSLAGRGTGNTIYF | TGTGCCAGCAGCTTAGCAGGAAGGGGTACTGGAAACACCATATATTTT
TRBD2 | NA | TRBJ2-7 | TRBV7-8 | CASSLGMSSGRREQYF | TGTGCCAGCAGCTTAGGAATGTCTAGCGGGAGGAGGGAGCAGTACTTC
NA | NA | TRBJ2-5 | TRBV19 | CASSEGAKTQYF | TGTGCCAGCTCGGAGGGCGCCAAGACCCAGTACTTC
TRBD1 | once | TRBJ2-1 | TRBV19 | CASSVTGGNYNEQFF | TGTGCCAGTAGTGTTACAGGGGGCAATTACAATGAGCAGTTCTTC
NA | NA | TRBJ2-5 | TRBV7-2 | CASIPGGSTKTQYF | TGTGCCAGCATCCCAGGGGGGAGCACGAAGACCCAGTACTTC
TRBD1 | NA | TRBJ1-1 | TRBV6-5 | CASSPRQGATEAFF | TGTGCCAGCAGTCCCCGACAGGGCGCCACTGAAGCTTTCTTT
NA | NA | TRBJ1-1 | TRBV16 | CASSQTSAEAFF | TGTGCCAGCAGCCAAACCTCAGCTGAAGCTTTCTTT
TRBD1 | NA | TRBJ1-2 | TRBV11-2 | CASSPRTGDGYTF | TGTGCCAGCAGCCCCCGGACAGGGGATGGCTACACCTTC
TRBD1 | NA | TRBJ2-7 | TRBV11-2 | CASSLTGTGGYEQYF | TGTGCCAGCAGCCTTACCGGGACAGGGGGTTACGAGCAGTACTTC
TRBD1 | NA | TRBJ1-5 | TRBV28 | CASSVYARTGGSAQPQHF | TGTGCCAGCAGCGTTTACGCGAGGACAGGGGGCAGTGCCCAGCCCCAGCATTTT
TRBD1 | NA | TRBJ1-6 | TRBV5-5 | CASSLALTRQGLYNSPLHF | TGTGCCAGCAGCTTGGCCTTAACGAGACAGGGCCTCTATAATTCTCCCCTCCACTTT
NA | few | TRBJ2-2 | TRBV5-1 | CASSLTPAGANTGELFF | TGCGCCAGCAGCTTGACCCCTGCGGGGGCAAACACCGGGGAGCTGTTTTTT
TRBD1 | NA | TRBJ2-2 | TRBV6-1 | CASSDYRGSNTGELFF | TGTGCCAGCAGTGATTACAGGGGTTCGAACACCGGGGAGCTGTTTTTT
NA | NA | TRBJ2-7 | TRBV7-9 | CASSRNTDTGEQYF | TGTGCCAGCAGCCGAAACACAGATACTGGCGAGCAGTACTTC
NA | NA | TRBJ1-6 | TRBV5-1 | CASHTGLEDSPLHF | TGCGCCAGCCACACAGGGTTAGAGGATTCACCCCTCCACTTT
TRBD1 | NA | TRBJ2-7 | TRBV6-6 | CAGSYPTGPQQYF | TGTGCCGGCAGTTACCCGACAGGGCCTCAGCAGTACTTC
TRBD2 | NA | TRBJ2-7 | TRBV18 | CASSSSGAYEQYF | TGTGCCAGCTCATCTAGCGGCGCCTACGAGCAGTACTTC
NA | NA | TRBJ1-4 | TRBV9 | CASSSGLNEKLFF | TGTGCCAGCAGCTCGGGACTTAATGAAAAACTGTTTTTT
NA | NA | TRBJ2-5 | TRBV7-2 | CASSFNGFQETQYF | TGTGCCAGCAGCTTCAACGGGTTCCAAGAGACCCAGTACTTC
TRBD1 | few | TRBJ2-1 | TRBV5-1 | CASSPGTVLNEQFF | TGCGCCAGCAGCCCCGGGACAGTTCTCAATGAGCAGTTCTTC
TRBD1 | NA | TRBJ2-7 | TRBV5-1 | CASSLTQGVSYEQYF | TGCGCCAGCAGCTTAACCCAGGGGGTTTCCTACGAGCAGTACTTC
NA | medium-sized | TRBJ2-1 | TRBV27 | CASSPSASSYNEQFF | TGTGCCAGCAGTCCGAGCGCGAGCTCCTACAATGAGCAGTTCTTC
TRBD2 | NA | TRBJ2-1 | TRBV7-9 | CASSPLGLADNEQFF | TGTGCCAGCAGCCCTCTGGGACTAGCGGACAATGAGCAGTTCTTC
NA | NA | TRBJ2-2 | TRBV6-9 | CASSYLARPLGELFF | TGTGCCAGCAGTTATCTAGCCAGACCCCTCGGGGAGCTGTTTTTT
NA | NA | TRBJ1-1 | TRBV25-1 | CASSEWKEMNTEAFF | TGTGCCAGCAGTGAGTGGAAGGAGATGAACACTGAAGCTTTCTTT
TRBD2 | NA | TRBJ2-3 | TRBV18 | CASSSVSGGTLLGTDTQYF | TGTGCCAGCTCCTCCGTCAGCGGGGGGACTCTTTTGGGCACAGATACGCAGTATTTT
NA | NA | TRBJ2-1 | TRBV5-1 | CASSLDYSKDNEQFF | TGCGCCAGCAGCTTGGACTACTCAAAAGACAATGAGCAGTTCTTC
NA | NA | TRBJ2-3 | TRBV13 | CASSFPVGGGVVDTQYF | TGTGCCAGCAGCTTTCCCGTAGGGGGGGGCGTGGTAGATACGCAGTATTTT
NA | few | TRBJ1-1 | TRBV6-6 | CASSYPIQGTEAFF | TGTGCCAGCAGTTACCCGATCCAGGGGACTGAAGCTTTCTTT
TRBD1 | NA | TRBJ2-3 | TRBV5-5 | CASSLPGTGGGDTQYF | TGTGCCAGCAGCTTGCCCGGGACAGGGGGCGGAGATACGCAGTATTTT
NA | NA | TRBJ2-7 | TRBV27 | CASSPDQVYEQYF | TGTGCCAGCAGTCCCGATCAGGTCTACGAGCAGTACTTC
TRBD1 | NA | TRBJ1-1 | TRBV7-2 | CASSLRGDRGNTEAFF | TGTGCCAGCAGCTTAAGGGGGGACAGGGGAAACACTGAAGCTTTCTTT
NA | NA | TRBJ2-7 | TRBV4-3 | CASSLRAEREYEQYF | TGCGCCAGCAGCCTACGGGCGGAGAGGGAATACGAGCAGTACTTC
NA | NA | TRBJ1-5 | TRBV7-7 | CASSPSGHNQPQHF | TGTGCCAGCAGCCCCTCGGGACACAATCAGCCCCAGCATTTT
TRBD1 | NA | TRBJ1-4 | TRBV5-1 | CASSPGQGAAEKLFF | TGCGCCAGCAGCCCAGGACAGGGGGCCGCAGAAAAACTGTTTTTT
NA | NA | TRBJ1-2 | TRBV5-1 | CASSLSEGVHYGYTF | TGCGCCAGCAGCTTGAGTGAAGGGGTACACTATGGCTACACCTTC
TRBD1 | NA | TRBJ1-1 | TRBV6-1 | CASSVGQVGNTEAFF | TGTGCCAGCAGCGTTGGACAGGTTGGGAACACTGAAGCTTTCTTT
NA | NA | TRBJ1-2 | TRBV28 | CASSFSDYGCTF | TGTGCCAGCAGTTTTTCAGACTATGGCTGCACCTTC
TRBD1 | NA | TRBJ1-1 | TRBV6-5 | CATRDSLGGNTEAFF | TGTGCCACTAGGGACAGCCTGGGGGGGAACACTGAAGCTTTCTTT
TRBD2 | NA | TRBJ2-3 | TRBV2 | CASSLGLAVSTDTQYF | TGTGCCAGCAGTCTCGGACTAGCGGTTAGCACAGATACGCAGTATTTT
NA | NA | TRBJ2-7 | TRBV7-9 | CASSFGSLNTYEQYF | TGTGCCAGCAGCTTCGGGTCTTTAAATACCTACGAGCAGTACTTC
TRBD1 | NA | TRBJ2-7 | TRBV7-8 | CASSLVPGQGHEQYF | TGTGCCAGCAGCTTAGTTCCGGGACAGGGCCACGAGCAGTACTTC
TRBD1 | NA | TRBJ1-5 | TRBV30 | CAWRGQGNQPQHF | TGTGCCTGGCGTGGACAGGGGAATCAGCCCCAGCATTTT
NA | NA | TRBJ2-3 | TRBV5-6 | CASSDYKGRTDTQYF | TGTGCCAGCAGCGACTACAAAGGCCGCACAGATACGCAGTATTTT
TRBD2 | NA | TRBJ2-3 | TRBV5-6 | CASKREADTQYF | TGTGCCAGCAAGCGGGAGGCAGATACGCAGTATTTT
TRBD2 | NA | TRBJ2-1 | TRBV7-9 | CASSLLAGGPDEQFF | TGTGCCAGCAGCTTACTCGCGGGGGGCCCAGATGAGCAGTTCTTC
TRBD1 | NA | TRBJ2-1 | TRBV5-4 | CASSPSPTGHEQFF | TGTGCCAGCAGCCCATCCCCGACAGGGCATGAGCAGTTCTTC
NA | once | TRBJ2-5 | TRBV13 | CASSLGGAQETQYF | TGTGCCAGCAGCTTAGGGGGGGCCCAAGAGACCCAGTACTTC
NA | NA | TRBJ2-7 | TRBV11-2 | CASSLVMGRTYEQYF | TGTGCCAGCAGCTTAGTTATGGGCAGAACCTACGAGCAGTACTTC